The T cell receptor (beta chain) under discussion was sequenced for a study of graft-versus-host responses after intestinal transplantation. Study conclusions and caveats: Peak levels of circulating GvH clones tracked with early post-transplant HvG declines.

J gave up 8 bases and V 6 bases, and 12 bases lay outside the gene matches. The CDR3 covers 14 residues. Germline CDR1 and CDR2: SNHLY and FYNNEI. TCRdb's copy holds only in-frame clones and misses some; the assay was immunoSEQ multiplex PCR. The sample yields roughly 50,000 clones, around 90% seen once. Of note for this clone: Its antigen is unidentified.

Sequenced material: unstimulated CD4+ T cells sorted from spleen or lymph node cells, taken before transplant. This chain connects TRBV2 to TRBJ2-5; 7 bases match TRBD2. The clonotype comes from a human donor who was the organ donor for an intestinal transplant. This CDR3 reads CASRVGTTQSTQYF. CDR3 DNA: TGTGCCAGCAGAGTGGGGACTACCCAAAGTACCCAGTACTTC.